The subject of this entry is one T cell receptor (beta chain). The antigen remains unidentified. The assay was immunoSEQ multiplex PCR, and TCRdb's table has in-frame clones only and misses some. The profile shows just over 20,000 clones, approximately 80% of them singletons. The data belong to a study of T cell responses to AZD1222 COVID-19 vaccine. The study's findings and limits: Clonal diversity was possibly underestimated, and white British individuals and females predominated among donors.

The germline V gene has CDR1 MDHEN and CDR2 SYDVKM. Trimming took off 2 bases at V and 5 bases at J, with 10 bases between the two ends. The CDR3 covers 13 residues. This receptor was taken from an adult in good health. V usage is TRBV28 and J usage is TRBJ2-7, with D tentatively TRBD2 (6 bases). The source was peripheral blood, collected on day 0 of AZD1222 vaccination. The CDR3 DNA reads as TGTGCCAGCAGTTTACTAGCGAGGAACGAGCAGTACTTC. Translation gives CASSLLARNEQYF.